This T cell receptor (beta chain) was observed in a study of CD8+ T cells in alopecia areata (dated by TCRdb to 2016 to 2019). Concerning the study at large: The treated patients, all with moderate-to-severe alopecia areata, were enrolled in an open-label pilot trial of oral tofacitinib given at 5 to 10 mg twice daily. Patients received tofacitinib for 6 to 18 months and were then followed off drug for 6 months to check for delayed response and recurrence. For the treated patients, the SALT score, which quantifies what percentage of scalp surface area is affected, served as the measure of disease severity. In both human patients and the C3H/HeJ mouse model, the study applied high-throughput TCRbeta sequencing to look at T cell clonal expansion in alopecia areata. Human TCRbeta sequencing covered scalp tissue and sorted CD4+ and CD8+ peripheral blood T cells from patchy and totalis/universalis alopecia areata patients and healthy controls. Tofacitinib-treated patients had biopsies at baseline and at 4 and 24 weeks of treatment, with a later scalp biopsy in several patients. Scalp clonality was compared across normal scalp (n=4), patchy alopecia areata scalp (n=8), and alopecia totalis/universalis scalp (n=8). RNA was obtained with the PAXgene miRNA kit for fixed scalp, the miRNeasy kit for PBMCs, and the RNeasy kit for mouse skin. immunoSEQ multiplex PCR using 35 Vbeta forward primers and 13 Jbeta reverse primers was used to amplify TCRbeta CDR3 regions. On the study overall, not on this receptor specifically: Scalp TCR repertoire analysis is complicated because resident alphabeta T cells in normal human skin are also sequenced, whereas mouse skin is dominated by gammadelta T cells. Compared with normal scalp, lesional scalp had higher clonality and more expanded CD8+ clones, particularly in alopecia totalis/universalis, a pattern that suggests antigenic drive. Because the treated cohort was small and included a single nonresponder, larger studies are needed to assess links between baseline CD8+ expansion and response. Shared TCR sequences between patients were less evident than in mice, which may be partly attributable to HLA diversity in the patient population. Many expanded lesional clones persisted in scalp and blood during tofacitinib treatment, which may partly explain relapse after stopping treatment. With tofacitinib, both scalp clonality and the number of expanded CD8+ clones among the top 100 scalp clones went down significantly.

This clone was recorded only once. The clone's antigen remains unknown. No base-level quality is on record; no much larger clone is a single base apart. The trim is 2 bases for V and 6 bases for J, with a gap of 9 bases between the germline ends. For CDR1 and CDR2, the germline V gene lists SGHRS and YFSETQ. The CDR3 starts with the cysteine, ends with the phenylalanine, and has 13 residues. The entry retains the CDR3 DNA only, 39 bases that are in frame from base 1. The time point label, read with the paper, signifies: 20 to 30 weeks on oral tofacitinib. The treatment or condition label on this specimen signifies: oral pan-JAK inhibitor, 5-10 mg twice daily. Lesional scalp punch biopsies and peripheral blood were collected from alopecia areata patients. PBMCs were separated by density centrifugation and stained for CD3, CD4 and CD8, after which CD4+ and CD8+ T cells were sorted on a FACSAria. Libraries were built with the immunoSEQ multiplex PCR assay. RNA was extracted from all samples and reverse transcribed into cDNA, which served as template for TCR sequencing. SuperScript III was used to make first-strand cDNA, primed with a 2:1 mix of oligo-dT and random hexamers. A synthetic immune receptor repertoire was used to gauge amplification bias, and whatever bias remained was removed computationally. As for the original processing: Raw reads were preprocessed to remove errors, and CDR3 was defined by IMGT conventions from the conserved cysteine to phenylalanine. Clonality was calculated as 1 minus Shannon entropy normalized by log2 of the number of productive unique TCRs. CD4 or CD8 identity of scalp clones was inferred by cross-referencing scalp TCRbeta sequences with sorted blood CD4 and CD8 repertoires. As stored in TCRdb, this immuneACCESS dataset retains in-frame rearrangements with V and J assigned. A fraction of the clones does not appear; measured against another copy, unresolved V genes explain less than half of the discrepancy, and the remainder lacks a known reason. The V and J calls and clone size come from that table; D and trimming were worked out from the DNA. Present in this sample are approximately 300,000 clones, roughly 50% of which were seen just once. Of the sample, 1.8% is held by the ten largest clones.

The rearranged segments are TRBV5-1 and TRBJ1-5, with no D gene named confidently. The specimen was CD4+ T cells sorted from blood, collected at week 24, from a patient treated with tofacitinib. The sequence derives from a human donor with alopecia areata. Here the CDR3 is given as CASSLGGTQPQHF. The DNA reads TGCGCCAGCAGCTTAGGAGGCACTCAGCCCCAGCATTTT.